Shown below are 27 T cell receptor beta chains from a single sample sequenced in a study of blood T cell repertoires in COVID-19. The protocol was immunoSEQ multiplex PCR, while the TCRdb copy is restricted to in-frame clones and leaves out a portion. The sample holds tens of thousands of clones; roughly 85% are singletons and the top ten take approximately 10%. Specimen: peripheral blood. The source of these receptors is a human donor in a cohort sampled during active COVID-19.

The chain links TRBV7-9 to TRBJ2-7; 14 bases agree with TRBD2. J was trimmed by 4 bases and V by 4 bases; bases with no gene match: 3. CDR1 is SEHNR, CDR2 FQNEAQ, per germline (reference sequence). The CDR3 runs 15 residues. DNA for the CDR3: TGTGCCAGCAGCTGGGGGACTAGCGGGGGTTACGAGCAGTACTTC. It yields the protein CASSWGTSGGYEQYF. The whole variable domain, filled in from reference TRBV7-9 and TRBJ2-7, reads DTGVSQNPRHKITKRGQNVTFRCDPISEHNRLYWYRQTLGQGPEFLTYFQNEAQLEKSRLLSDRFSAERPKGSFSTLEIQRTEQGDSAMYLCASSWGTSGGYEQYFGPGTRLTVT.

This chain joins TRBV10-3 and TRBJ1-5; D is perhaps TRBD1 (5 bases). Germline CDR1 ENHRY, CDR2 SYGVKD. The CDR3 consists of 14 residues. V lost 3 bases to trimming and J lost 2 bases, with 8 bases between them. The CDR3 nucleotides are TGTGCCATCAGTGATCAAGGGGGCAATCAGCCCCAGCATTTT. This gives the protein CAISDQGGNQPQHF.

The chain combines TRBV2 with TRBJ1-2; 9 nucleotides agree with TRBD1. The junction had 5 bases not matched to a gene; V was cut back by 6 bases and J by 0 bases. This CDR3 is built from 15 residues. Looked up from germline, CDR1 is SNHLY and CDR2 is FYNNEI. The CDR3: CASSLQGAPNYGYTF. CDR3 DNA sequence: TGTGCCAGCAGCCTACAGGGGGCCCCTAACTATGGCTACACCTTC.

The chain links TRBV6-5 to TRBJ2-7; 7 nucleotides match TRBD2. This CDR3 region has 16 residues. V lost 3 bases, J lost 1 base, and 9 bases stayed unmatched. Germline V CDR1 and CDR2: MNHEY, SVGAGI. The DNA of the CDR3 is TGTGCCAGCAGTTATGGGGCGGGAGAGGTGTCCTACGAGCAGTACTTC. This gives the protein CASSYGAGEVSYEQYF.

The V gene is TRBV6-2 or TRBV6-3, the J gene TRBJ1-6; 10 nucleotides align to TRBD1. Germline-derived CDR1 and CDR2 are MNHEY and SVGEGT. This CDR3 contains 14 residues. The V and J ends lost 5 bases and 10 bases, in that order; junction bases with no gene match: 5. The DNA of the CDR3 is TGTGCCAGCAGTCGGGACAGGGGTTCATCACCCCTCCACTTT. It translates to CASSRDRGSSPLHF.

This chain links TRBV4-1 with TRBJ2-2; 9 nucleotides match TRBD1. The CDR3 spans 17 residues. The trim removed 5 bases at V and 0 bases at J, leaving 7 bases unmatched. Looked up from germline, CDR1 is MGHRA and CDR2 is YSYEKL. The CDR3 reads CASSEDRGSANTGELFF. Written as DNA, the CDR3 is TGCGCCAGCAGCGAGGACAGGGGCAGTGCGAACACCGGGGAGCTGTTTTTT.

The table lists this clone with a count of one. The chain has TRBV7-2 and TRBJ1-1; 9 bases match TRBD1. In germline, CDR1 is SGHTA, CDR2 FQGNSA. The CDR3 length is 16 residues. V lost 3 bases to trimming and J lost 3 bases; unmatched junction nucleotides: 8. CDR3 sequence reads: CASSFPDRGMDTEAFF. The DNA for the CDR3 is TGTGCCAGCAGCTTCCCCGACAGGGGGATGGACACTGAAGCTTTCTTT.

This chain links TRBV2 with TRBJ1-5; weak D call: TRBD1 (6 bases). The length of the CDR3 is 15 residues. The germline V gene has CDR1 SNHLY and CDR2 FYNNEI. V lost 5 bases to trimming and J lost 4 bases, with 15 bases between them. The CDR3 protein is CASSPSVTGNQPQHF. In DNA, the CDR3 is TGTGCCAGCAGTCCCAGTGTTACAGGGAATCAGCCCCAGCATTTT.

The chain uses TRBV7-6 and TRBJ1-6, with D tentatively TRBD1 (5 bases). The V gene lost 5 bases and the J gene lost 6 bases, with 14 bases spanning the gap. The CDR3 has 15 residues. Germline V gene lookup returns CDR1 SGHVS and CDR2 FNYEAQ. CDR3 in amino acids: CASSAGTSTNSPLHF. The CDR3 DNA reads as TGTGCCAGCAGCGCCGGGACTTCAACTAATTCACCCCTCCACTTT. Drawing the rest from reference TRBV7-6 and TRBJ1-6, the complete variable domain is GAGVSQSPRYKVTKRGQDVALRCDPISGHVSLYWYRQALGQGPEFLTYFNYEAQQDKSGLPNDRFSAERPEGSISTLTIQRTEQRDSAMYRCASSAGTSTNSPLHFGNGTRLTVT.

This clone has a single count. This chain links TRBV5-8 with TRBJ1-5; D possibly corresponds to TRBD1 (6 bases). The germline V and J ends were trimmed by 6 bases and 6 bases, with 16 bases remaining between them. Germline V CDR1 and CDR2: SGHTS, YDEGEE. CDR3 length equals 14 residues. For the CDR3, the DNA is TGTGCCAGCAACCCCAGGGGAGGGCCTCAGCCCCAGCATTTT. This gives the protein CASNPRGGPQPQHF.

This clone has a single count. This chain connects TRBV9 to TRBJ1-6; D remains unclear. Germline loops: CDR1 SGDLS, CDR2 YYNGEE. The V gene lost 2 bases and the J gene lost 7 bases, with 13 bases spanning the gap. CDR3 length: 15 residues. CDR3 residues: CASSVAGTTNSPLHF. CDR3 coding DNA: TGTGCCAGCAGCGTGGCGGGAACTACGAATTCACCCCTCCACTTT.

This clone was recorded a few times. The chain links TRBV5-4 to TRBJ1-2, with a weak D call TRBD1 (6 bases). V lost 3 bases to trimming and J lost 2 bases, with 8 bases between them. There are 13 residues in the CDR3. Germline loops: CDR1 SGHNT, CDR2 YYREEE (reference sequence). Here the CDR3 reads CASSYDRNYGYTF. The DNA for the CDR3 is TGTGCCAGCAGCTACGACAGGAACTATGGCTACACCTTC.

The rearrangement uses TRBV6-5 and TRBJ1-2; 7 bases line up with TRBD1. The CDR3 covers 12 residues. CDR1 is MNHEY and CDR2 is SVGAGI in the germline V gene. With 5 bases clipped from V and 7 bases from J, the junction kept 4 bases outside the gene matches. As DNA, the CDR3 is TGTGCCAGCAGTACCAACAGGGGTGGCTACACCTTC. Translating it yields CASSTNRGGYTF.

The rearrangement links TRBV4-3 to TRBJ2-2; TRBD1 agrees at 9 bases. Germline V gives CDR1 LGHNA, CDR2 YSLEER. The CDR3 runs 18 residues. The V and J ends lost 2 bases and 3 bases, in that order; junction bases with no gene match: 10. The CDR3 region is CASSQPPGQGYDTGELFF. The CDR3 DNA follows: TGCGCCAGCAGCCAACCCCCGGGACAGGGTTACGACACCGGGGAGCTGTTTTTT.

The V gene is TRBV5-1, the J gene TRBJ2-7; 7 nucleotides line up with TRBD1. Germline V gene lookup returns CDR1 SGHRS and CDR2 YFSETQ. The CDR3 has 16 amino acids. Trimming cost V 1 base and J 5 bases; bases outside gene matches: 12. The CDR3 region has the DNA TGCGCCAGCAGCTTGTATTTTAGTAGGGGGCGCGACGAGCAGTACTTC. Its protein product is CASSLYFSRGRDEQYF.

This chain connects TRBV18 to TRBJ2-7, with TRBD1 matching over 10 bases. The CDR3 covers 14 residues. Germline loops: CDR1 KGHSH, CDR2 LQKENI. V dropped 6 bases and J dropped 3; count of bases not matched to a gene: 5. CDR3 in DNA: TGTGCCAGCTCTTCCGGGACAGGGGTCTACGAGCAGTACTTC. It encodes CASSSGTGVYEQYF.

The gene calls are TRBV14 and TRBJ1-5; the D is unclear. The CDR3 sequence is 13 residues long. Germline assignment: CDR1 SGHDN and CDR2 FVKESK. Trimming took off 0 bases at V and 9 bases at J, with 9 bases between the two ends. CDR3 DNA: TGTGCCAGCAGCCAAGATATTAGCGGGCCCCAGCATTTT. This sequence encodes CASSQDISGPQHF. Using reference TRBV14 and TRBJ1-5 for the parts outside the CDR3, the full variable domain is EAGVTQFPSHSVIEKGQTVTLRCDPISGHDNLYWYRRVMGKEIKFLLHFVKESKQDESGMPNNRFLAERTGGTYSTLKVQPAELEDSGVYFCASSQDISGPQHFGDGTRLSIL.

This clone was seen a handful of times. The CDR3 DNA is TGTGCCAGCTCACTATCCGGTGGACAGGGGGTCTACGAGCAGTACTTC. Its translation is CASSLSGGQGVYEQYF. V is TRBV18 and J is TRBJ2-7; 10 bases match TRBD1. The CDR3 consists of 16 residues. Germline V gives CDR1 KGHSH, CDR2 LQKENI. V lost 4 bases and J lost 3; bases outside the gene matches: 9.

The chain combines TRBV5-1 with TRBJ2-7; 12 bases line up with TRBD1. The CDR3 length is 15 residues. Germline V CDR1 and CDR2: SGHRS, YFSETQ. V gave up 4 bases and J gave up 6 bases; unmatched junction bases: 8. CDR3 protein: CASSISGTGGVEQYF. For the CDR3, the DNA is TGCGCCAGCAGCATTTCGGGGACAGGGGGCGTCGAGCAGTACTTC.

V gene TRBV7-6 combines with J gene TRBJ2-1; 11 bases fit TRBD2. This CDR3 is 15 amino acids long. The junction had 8 bases not matched to a gene; V was cut back by 5 bases and J by 8 bases. The V gene's germline CDR1 is SGHVS and CDR2 FNYEAQ. The CDR3 here is CASSLSGRAFDEQFF. The CDR3 DNA reads as TGTGCCAGCAGCCTTAGCGGGAGGGCCTTTGATGAGCAGTTCTTC.

The gene calls are TRBV29-1 and TRBJ2-1, with 12 bases matching TRBD2. The CDR3 covers 15 residues. Germline CDR1 SQVTM, CDR2 ANQGSEA. V trimming: 6 bases; J trimming: 7 bases; junction bases outside the gene matches: 10. The CDR3 bases are TGCAGCGTCGACTCGCTAGCGGGAGGGAGGAATGAGCAGTTCTTC. Residues: CSVDSLAGGRNEQFF.

The chain's CDR3 is CASSQVTGRGNTIYF. CDR3 sequence (DNA): TGTGCCAGCAGCCAAGTGACAGGACGAGGAAACACCATATATTTT. The chain joins TRBV3-1 (or the pseudogene TRBV3-2) to TRBJ1-3; a possible D gene is TRBD1 (6 bases). This CDR3 has 15 amino acids. The V gene lost 1 base and the J gene lost 4 bases, with 11 bases spanning the gap. Germline V CDR1 and CDR2: LGHDT, YNNKEL (reference sequence).

The CDR3 region has the DNA TGTGCCATCAGGAGGACAGGTACCTACGAGCAGTACTTC. It yields the protein CAIRRTGTYEQYF. The V gene is TRBV10-3, the J gene TRBJ2-7, with 7 bases lining up with TRBD1. V trimming: 6 bases; J trimming: 2 bases; junction bases outside the gene matches: 4. Germline V lookup: CDR1 ENHRY, CDR2 SYGVKD. The CDR3 totals 13 residues.

This chain links TRBV27 with TRBJ2-1, with 7 bases fitting TRBD2. The J segment lost 9 bases and the V segment lost 3 bases, leaving 5 bases of the junction unmatched. This CDR3 has 13 amino acids. Germline lookup yields CDR1 MNHEY and CDR2 SMNVEV (reference sequence). CDR3 coding DNA: TGTGCCAGCAGTTTGGGTGGGAGGGTTGAGCAGTTCTTC. This encodes CASSLGGRVEQFF.

The chain carries TRBV6-6 and TRBJ2-1; 8 positions agree with TRBD2. Germline-derived CDR1 and CDR2 are MNHNY and SVGAGI (reference sequence). This CDR3 contains 15 residues. Germline trimming cut 7 bases from V and 6 bases from J; bases unmatched to any gene: 11. CDR3 DNA: TGTGCCAGCACCCAGGAGGCGGGGGGCCCCAATGAGCAGTTCTTC. Translation: CASTQEAGGPNEQFF.

J is TRBJ1-4 and V is TRBV28, with D perhaps matching TRBD1 (6 bases). This CDR3 is built from 13 residues. The V gene lost 7 bases and the J gene lost 3 bases, with 9 bases spanning the gap. Germline V gene data show CDR1 as MDHEN and CDR2 as SYDVKM. The chain's CDR3 is CASTGHPNEKLFF. In DNA, the CDR3 is TGTGCCAGCACGGGACACCCTAATGAAAAACTGTTTTTT.

The V call is TRBV3-1 (or the pseudogene TRBV3-2), the J call TRBJ1-3, with TRBD1 matching 9 bases. This CDR3 is 15 amino acids long. With 4 bases clipped from V and 4 bases from J, the junction kept 5 bases outside the gene matches. Per germline, CDR1 LGHDT and CDR2 YNNKEL (reference sequence). CDR3 DNA sequence: TGTGCCAGCAGCCTCGGGGACAGGGTAGGAAACACCATATATTTT. Amino acids: CASSLGDRVGNTIYF.